A selection of T cell receptor beta chains follows, all from one sample in a study of OX40 agonist ivuxolimab in advanced cancers. Sequencing used immunoSEQ multiplex PCR; TCRdb keeps in-frame clones, though not all of them. The sample lists around 67,000 clones; 80% were seen once. The starting material was CD4+ or CD8+ T cells sorted from blood, obtained in a trial of the OX40 agonist ivuxolimab. The receptors were gathered from an adult with an advanced solid tumor such as melanoma, head and neck, liver or kidney cancer. Each CDR3 is given with its conserved first and last residue. The order of the fields is V gene, CDR3 protein.

TRBV7-2 CASSRGKTSLSADTQYF
TRBV7-3 CASSPTVFSYNEQFF
TRBV29-1 CSVLGSSTGELFF
TRBV9 CASSVGSRQETQYF
TRBV7-2 CASSLLGITDTQYF
TRBV7-9 CASSLMTEYWGGGYTF
TRBV5-1 CASSLEPYNEQFF
TRBV5-4 CASSGGGAGQVDTQYF
TRBV5-1 CASRGTSIYNEQFF
TRBV2 CASRRGLGNNEQFF
TRBV7-9 CASSLGQGAYNEQFF
TRBV11-2 CASSSAVSGANVLTF
TRBV6-1 CASRRQGSNTEAFF
TRBV19 CASSIPTGVGYNEQFF
TRBV19 CASSMSLYGYTF
TRBV4-3 CASSGRGADTQYF
TRBV7-2 CASSLRSGRMGNEQFF
TRBV4-2 CASSQIGAADTQYF
TRBV28 CASSTFNEQYF
TRBV6-5 CASSYSRRLGAHEQYF
TRBV6-6 CASSLGDRVTEAFF
TRBV11-2 CASSLPGLARTDTQYF
TRBV19 CASTSRPGRGETQYF
TRBV4-1 CASSQDADRWFNYGYTF
TRBV10-3 CAISESVGVTEAFF
TRBV7-9 CASSLGVSGAKNIQYF
TRBV30 CAWTGSGISSYNEQFF
TRBV7-2 CASSHKSGYTDTQYF
TRBV5-1 CASSAGAMNTEAFF
TRBV7-6 CASLRREGSDTQYF
TRBV6-6 CASSLLPGTVGYTF